This T cell receptor beta chain derives from a study of T cells in Graves' hyperthyroidism and ophthalmopathy (dated by TCRdb to the late 2010s). Background for the entire study: Peripheral blood samples were taken at the time of initial diagnosis, prior to any treatment. A discovery cohort of around 98 patients, approximately 45 with Graves' ophthalmopathy and roughly 59 with stable Graves' hyperthyroidism, was used to find distinguishing TCR V-J signatures. Prospective prediction of ophthalmopathy was tested in an independent validation cohort consisting of some 19 hyperthyroidism patients and more than 15 patients who later progressed to ophthalmopathy. The 100 discovery patients were randomly split 7:3 into training and test sets. The study also compared thyroid tissue and blood T-cell repertoires from about six Graves' hyperthyroidism patients. Following sampling, methimazole starting at 30 mg daily was given to hyperthyroidism patients, and high-dose intravenous methylprednisolone was given to ophthalmopathy patients. According to the paper, TCR Vbeta CDR3 sequencing was carried out on 135 peripheral blood samples, which came from 40 to 45 ophthalmopathy, approximately 78 hyperthyroidism and around 17 progressor patients.

Study-level results and caveats: In validation, the model predicted progression to ophthalmopathy a median of about 6 months before onset, with about 67% sensitivity and 72.22% specificity. A 13 V-J signature model separated ophthalmopathy from stable hyperthyroidism, with approximately 87% sensitivity and 81.08% specificity in cross-validation and 80%/75% in testing. Blood samples also contained most of the expanded thyroid clonotypes (frequency above 0.001), which suggests that blood repertoires may reflect thyroid immune responses. No statistical method was used to fix the sample size in advance, and group allocation was not hidden from the investigators.

TCR beta CDR3 regions were amplified from RNA transcripts. For the first round of RT-PCR on the TCR CDR3, the HTBI primer set was used together with the Qiagen OneStep RT-PCR kit. Libraries were constructed in a second round of multiplex PCR, after which size selection and purification were performed. Sequencing of the libraries was done on an Illumina HiSeq2000 using paired-end 100 bp reads. For the original study's pipeline: Raw data were processed with SOAPnuke, discarding reads with adapters, uncalled bases, mean Phred below 15, or no exact constant-primer or identifier match. COPE v1.2.5 was used to merge the high-quality paired reads, and each unique nucleotide sequence was defined as a clonotype. Clonotypes were aligned to IMGT TRBV, TRBD and TRBJ reference segments using MiTCR v1.1. The analysis was restricted to V-J combinations with a frequency above 0.0001, which together covered roughly 99% of the repertoires. The TCS score was defined as the ratio of F50 (clonal expansion) to E x V (chaos), calculated using BLOSUM62-based TCRdist between CDR3 peptides within each V-J. Welch's t-statistics and random forest reduced roughly 500 V-J features to 10 to 15, which were used in a naive Bayes classifier (R e1071). Through fastp at Q25 and MiXCR, TCRdb rebuilt clones from the public reads, retaining in-frame beta chains. Records with the same CDR3 protein are collapsed into one entry carrying the most frequent genes and DNA. The V and J calls shown here were made by TCRdb, not taken from the authors' results. The sample profile shows 370,000 or so distinct CDR3 sequences; 15% to 18% of them were found once. Jointly, the top ten make up around 30% of the sample.

The hyperthyroidism patients were between 18 and 65 years old and newly diagnosed, with a disease duration of less than 2 months. Patients with uncontrolled infections, other autoimmune diseases, pregnancy or lactation were excluded. Clinical symptoms, serum thyroxine and TRAb, thyroid ultrasound, and orbital computed tomography formed the basis for the diagnoses. Blood from progressor patients was collected at the time of first diagnosis with hyperthyroidism, before any ophthalmopathy symptoms had appeared. Ficoll-Paque density gradient centrifugation was used to isolate PBMCs from about 9.4 ml of fresh peripheral blood. Progressor patients were initially diagnosed with Graves' hyperthyroidism and developed ophthalmopathy during follow-up. Total RNA was extracted with Trizol reagent, and quality was checked on an Agilent 2100 Bioanalyzer. This clonotype was detected a few times. This clone's antigen is unknown. Base qualities are missing; no much larger clone stands one base away.

Sample: blood. The receptor was isolated from a woman between 18 and 30 years old with Graves' hyperthyroidism that later progressed to Graves' ophthalmopathy.

Here is the DNA: TGCAGTGCTAGAGTAAGACTAGGACTAGCAGGCACCGGGGAGCTGTTTTTT. Protein translation: CSARVRLGLAGTGELFF. The rearranged chain carries TRBV20-1 and TRBJ2-2, with 8 bases matching TRBD2. Compared with germline, V lacks 1 base and J lacks 4 bases; bases without a gene match: 11. The CDR1 and CDR2 encoded by the germline V gene (reference sequence) are DFQATT and SNEGSKA. The CDR3 covers 17 residues, taking in both the cysteine and the phenylalanine. Only the CDR3 DNA stays, 51 bases, in frame from base 1.